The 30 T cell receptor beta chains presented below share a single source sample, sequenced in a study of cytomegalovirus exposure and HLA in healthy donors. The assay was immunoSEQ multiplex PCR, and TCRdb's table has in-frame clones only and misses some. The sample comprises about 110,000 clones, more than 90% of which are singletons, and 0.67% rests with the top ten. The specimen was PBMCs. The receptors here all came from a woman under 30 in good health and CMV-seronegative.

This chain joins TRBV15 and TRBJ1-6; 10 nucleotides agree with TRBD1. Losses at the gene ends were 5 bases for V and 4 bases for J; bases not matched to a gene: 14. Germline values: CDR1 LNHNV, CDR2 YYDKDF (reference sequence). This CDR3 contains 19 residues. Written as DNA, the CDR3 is TGTGCCACCAGCCCATCATCGGACAGGGGGGACTCATATAATTCACCCCTCCACTTT. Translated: CATSPSSDRGDSYNSPLHF.

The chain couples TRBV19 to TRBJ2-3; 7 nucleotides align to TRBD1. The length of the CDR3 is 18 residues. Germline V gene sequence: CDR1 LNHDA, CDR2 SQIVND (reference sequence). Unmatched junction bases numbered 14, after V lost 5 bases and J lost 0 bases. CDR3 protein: CASSLQGPGGESTDTQYF. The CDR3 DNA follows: TGTGCCAGTAGTCTCCAGGGCCCAGGGGGTGAGAGCACAGATACGCAGTATTTT.

Here the CDR3 DNA reads TGTGCCAGCAGCTTCTGGGGGGGGAGGAACGAGCAGTACTTC. It encodes CASSFWGGRNEQYF. The chain is built from TRBV5-4 and TRBJ2-7, with TRBD2 matching over 7 bases. The germline CDR1 and CDR2 sequences are SGHNT and YYREEE (reference sequence). CDR3 length: 14 amino acids. V shed 2 bases and J 5 bases; nucleotides not matched to a gene: 7.

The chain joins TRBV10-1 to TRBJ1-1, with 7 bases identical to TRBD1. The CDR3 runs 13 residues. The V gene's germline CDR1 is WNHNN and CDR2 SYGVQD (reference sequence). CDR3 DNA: TGCGGCACTCCGGGGACAGAGAACACTGAAGCTTTCTTT. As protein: CGTPGTENTEAFF.

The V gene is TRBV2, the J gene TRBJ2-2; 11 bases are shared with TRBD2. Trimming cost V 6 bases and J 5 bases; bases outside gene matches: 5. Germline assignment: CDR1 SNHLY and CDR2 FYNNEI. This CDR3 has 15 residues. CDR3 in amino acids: CASRRTSGGTGELFF. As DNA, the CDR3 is TGTGCCAGCAGGAGAACTAGCGGGGGAACCGGGGAGCTGTTTTTT.

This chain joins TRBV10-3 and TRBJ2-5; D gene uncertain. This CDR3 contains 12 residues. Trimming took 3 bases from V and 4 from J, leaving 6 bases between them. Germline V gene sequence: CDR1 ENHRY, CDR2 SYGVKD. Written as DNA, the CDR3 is TGTGCCATCAGTGAAATGCGAGAGACCCAGTACTTC. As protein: CAISEMRETQYF.

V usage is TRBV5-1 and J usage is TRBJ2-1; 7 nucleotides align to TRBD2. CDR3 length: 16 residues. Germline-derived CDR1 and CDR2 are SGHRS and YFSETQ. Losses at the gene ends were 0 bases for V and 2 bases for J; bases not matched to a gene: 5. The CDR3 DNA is TGCGCCAGCAGCTTGGTTGGCGGGGGAACCTACAATGAGCAGTTCTTC. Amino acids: CASSLVGGGTYNEQFF.

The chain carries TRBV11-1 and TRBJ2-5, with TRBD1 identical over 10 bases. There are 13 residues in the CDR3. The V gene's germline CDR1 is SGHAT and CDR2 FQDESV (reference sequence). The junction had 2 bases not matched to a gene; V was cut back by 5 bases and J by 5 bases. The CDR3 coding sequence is TGTGCCAGCAGCACGGACAGGGGGGAGACCCAGTACTTC. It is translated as CASSTDRGETQYF.

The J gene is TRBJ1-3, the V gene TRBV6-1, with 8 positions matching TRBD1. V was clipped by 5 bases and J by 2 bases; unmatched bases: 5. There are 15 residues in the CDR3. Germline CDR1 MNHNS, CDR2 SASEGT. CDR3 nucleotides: TGTGCCAGCAGTCCCCGGACAGGGACTGGAAACACCATATATTTT. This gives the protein CASSPRTGTGNTIYF.

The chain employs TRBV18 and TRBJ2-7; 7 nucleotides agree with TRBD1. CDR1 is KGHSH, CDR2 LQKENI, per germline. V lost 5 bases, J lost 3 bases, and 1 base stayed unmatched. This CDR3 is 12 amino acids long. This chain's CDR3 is CASSWDSYEQYF. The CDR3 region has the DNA TGTGCCAGCTCATGGGACAGCTACGAGCAGTACTTC.

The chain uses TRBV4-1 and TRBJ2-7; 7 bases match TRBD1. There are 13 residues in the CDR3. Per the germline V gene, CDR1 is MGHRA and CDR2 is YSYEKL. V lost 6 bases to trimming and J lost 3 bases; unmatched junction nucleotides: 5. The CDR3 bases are TGCGCCAGCAGTCAGACAGGGTACTACGAGCAGTACTTC. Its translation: CASSQTGYYEQYF.

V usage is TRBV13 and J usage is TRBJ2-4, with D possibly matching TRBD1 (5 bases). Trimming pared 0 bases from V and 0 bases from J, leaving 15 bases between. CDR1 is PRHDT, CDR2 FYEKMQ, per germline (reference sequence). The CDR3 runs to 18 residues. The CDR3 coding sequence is TGTGCCAGCAGCTTAGGCCCGCAGGGAACACTAGCCAAAAACATTCAGTACTTC. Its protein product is CASSLGPQGTLAKNIQYF.

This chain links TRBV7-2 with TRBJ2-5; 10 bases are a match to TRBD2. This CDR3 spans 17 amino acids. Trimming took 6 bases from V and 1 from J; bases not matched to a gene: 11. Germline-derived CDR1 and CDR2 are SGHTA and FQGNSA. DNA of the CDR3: TGTGCCAGCAGTCTTGGGCTACTAGCGGGGTCCCAAGAGACCCAGTACTTC. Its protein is CASSLGLLAGSQETQYF.

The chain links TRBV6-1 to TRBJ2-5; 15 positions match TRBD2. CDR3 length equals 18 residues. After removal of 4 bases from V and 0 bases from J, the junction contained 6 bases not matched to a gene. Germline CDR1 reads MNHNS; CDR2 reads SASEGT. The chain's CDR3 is CASSVGGLAGGYQETQYF. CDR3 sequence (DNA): TGTGCCAGCAGTGTGGGTGGACTAGCGGGGGGGTACCAAGAGACCCAGTACTTC.

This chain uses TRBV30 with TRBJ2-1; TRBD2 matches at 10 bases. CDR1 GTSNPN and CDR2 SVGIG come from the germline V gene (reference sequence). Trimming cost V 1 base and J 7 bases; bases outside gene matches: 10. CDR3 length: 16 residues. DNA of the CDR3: TGTGCCTGGAGTGGCCTTCCGGGACTAGCGACTAATGAGCAGTTCTTC. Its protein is CAWSGLPGLATNEQFF.

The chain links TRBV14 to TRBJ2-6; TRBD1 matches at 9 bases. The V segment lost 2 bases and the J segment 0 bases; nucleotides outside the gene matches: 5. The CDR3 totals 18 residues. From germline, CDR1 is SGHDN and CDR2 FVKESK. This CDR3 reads CASSQITGQGSGANVLTF. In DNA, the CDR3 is TGTGCCAGCAGCCAAATTACGGGACAGGGCTCTGGGGCCAACGTCCTGACTTTC.

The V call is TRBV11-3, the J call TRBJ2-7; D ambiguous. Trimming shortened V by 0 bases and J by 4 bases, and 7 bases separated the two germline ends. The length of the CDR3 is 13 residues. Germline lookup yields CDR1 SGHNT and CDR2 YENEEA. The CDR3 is CASSLEAGYEQYF. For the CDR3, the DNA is TGTGCCAGCAGCTTAGAGGCAGGATACGAGCAGTACTTC.

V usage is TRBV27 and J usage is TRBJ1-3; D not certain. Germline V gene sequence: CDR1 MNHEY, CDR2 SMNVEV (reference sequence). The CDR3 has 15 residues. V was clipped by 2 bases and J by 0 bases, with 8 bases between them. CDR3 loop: CASSLTLSSGNTIYF. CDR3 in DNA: TGTGCCAGCAGTTTAACTCTGTCCTCTGGAAACACCATATATTTT.

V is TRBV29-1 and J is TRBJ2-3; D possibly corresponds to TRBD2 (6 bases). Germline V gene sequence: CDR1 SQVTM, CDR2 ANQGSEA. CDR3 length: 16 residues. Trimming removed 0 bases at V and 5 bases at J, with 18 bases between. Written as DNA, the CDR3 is TGCAGCGTTGAAGAGGGGAGCGGGCTAGCAGTAGATACGCAGTATTTT. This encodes CSVEEGSGLAVDTQYF.

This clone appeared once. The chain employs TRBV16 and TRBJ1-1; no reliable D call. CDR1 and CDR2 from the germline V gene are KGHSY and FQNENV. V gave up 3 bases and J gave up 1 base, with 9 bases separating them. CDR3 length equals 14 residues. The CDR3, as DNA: TGTGCCAGCAGCCAGCTGGCCTCGAACACTGAAGCTTTCTTT. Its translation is CASSQLASNTEAFF.

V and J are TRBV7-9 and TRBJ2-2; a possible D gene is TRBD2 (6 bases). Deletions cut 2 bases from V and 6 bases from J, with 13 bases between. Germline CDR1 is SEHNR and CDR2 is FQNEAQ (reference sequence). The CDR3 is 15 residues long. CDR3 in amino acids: CASSLIRLDAGELFF. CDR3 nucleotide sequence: TGTGCCAGCAGCTTAATTCGACTAGATGCCGGGGAGCTGTTTTTT.

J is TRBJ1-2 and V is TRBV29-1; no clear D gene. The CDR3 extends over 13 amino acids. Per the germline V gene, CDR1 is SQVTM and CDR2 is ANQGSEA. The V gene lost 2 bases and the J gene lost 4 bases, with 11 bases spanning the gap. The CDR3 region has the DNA TGCAGCGTTGAATGGCTAGCGCGCTATGGCTACACCTTC. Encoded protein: CSVEWLARYGYTF.

The CDR3 region has the DNA TGTGCCAGCTCCATTTCCTCCAGCTCTGGGGCCAACGTCCTGACTTTC. The encoded protein is CASSISSSSGANVLTF. This rearrangement joins TRBV18 to TRBJ2-6; D unresolved. This CDR3 has 16 residues. Per the germline V gene, CDR1 is KGHSH and CDR2 is LQKENI. V was pared by 6 bases and J by 0 bases, with 12 bases between.

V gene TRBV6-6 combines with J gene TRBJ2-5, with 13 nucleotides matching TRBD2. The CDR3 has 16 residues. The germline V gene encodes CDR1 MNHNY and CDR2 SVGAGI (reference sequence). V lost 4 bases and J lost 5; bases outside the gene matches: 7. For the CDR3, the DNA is TGTGCCAGCAGTTTTCGGACTAGCGGGGGTCGGGAGACCCAGTACTTC. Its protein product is CASSFRTSGGRETQYF.

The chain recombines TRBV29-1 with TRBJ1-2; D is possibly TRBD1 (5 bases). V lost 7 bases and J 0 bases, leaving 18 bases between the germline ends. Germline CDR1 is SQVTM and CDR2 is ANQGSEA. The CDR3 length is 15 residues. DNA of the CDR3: TGCAGCGCTGGACAAGGGGCAGTTTCTAACTATGGCTACACCTTC. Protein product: CSAGQGAVSNYGYTF.

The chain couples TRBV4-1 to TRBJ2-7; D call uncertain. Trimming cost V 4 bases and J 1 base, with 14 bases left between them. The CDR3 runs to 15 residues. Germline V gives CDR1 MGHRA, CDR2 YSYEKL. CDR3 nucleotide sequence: TGCGCCAGCAGCCCCTTACACCCCGGGTCCTACGAGCAGTACTTC. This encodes CASSPLHPGSYEQYF.

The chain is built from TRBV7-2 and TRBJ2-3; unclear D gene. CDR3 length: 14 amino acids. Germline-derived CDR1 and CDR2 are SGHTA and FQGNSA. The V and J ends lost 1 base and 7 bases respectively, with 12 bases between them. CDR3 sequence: CASSLDKRSHTQYF. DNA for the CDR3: TGTGCCAGCAGCTTAGACAAACGCTCCCATACGCAGTATTTT.

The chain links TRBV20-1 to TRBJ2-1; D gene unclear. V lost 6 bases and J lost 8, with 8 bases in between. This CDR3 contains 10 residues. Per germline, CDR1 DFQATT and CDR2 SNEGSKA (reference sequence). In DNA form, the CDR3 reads TGCAGTGCCAGGAACGATGAGCAGTTCTTC. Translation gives CSARNDEQFF.

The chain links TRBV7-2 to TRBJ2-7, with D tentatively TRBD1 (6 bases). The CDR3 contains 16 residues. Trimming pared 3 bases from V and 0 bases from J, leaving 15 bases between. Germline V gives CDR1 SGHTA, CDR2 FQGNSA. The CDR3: CASSLTLQGPSYEQYF. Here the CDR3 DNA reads TGTGCCAGCAGCTTGACACTACAGGGACCCTCCTACGAGCAGTACTTC.

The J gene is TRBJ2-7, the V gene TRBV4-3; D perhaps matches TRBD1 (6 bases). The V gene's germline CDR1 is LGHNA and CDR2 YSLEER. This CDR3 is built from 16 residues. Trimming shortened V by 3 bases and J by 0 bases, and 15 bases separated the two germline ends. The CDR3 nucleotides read TGCGCCAGCAGCCACCTACCAGGGGATAGCTCCTACGAGCAGTACTTC. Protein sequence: CASSHLPGDSSYEQYF.